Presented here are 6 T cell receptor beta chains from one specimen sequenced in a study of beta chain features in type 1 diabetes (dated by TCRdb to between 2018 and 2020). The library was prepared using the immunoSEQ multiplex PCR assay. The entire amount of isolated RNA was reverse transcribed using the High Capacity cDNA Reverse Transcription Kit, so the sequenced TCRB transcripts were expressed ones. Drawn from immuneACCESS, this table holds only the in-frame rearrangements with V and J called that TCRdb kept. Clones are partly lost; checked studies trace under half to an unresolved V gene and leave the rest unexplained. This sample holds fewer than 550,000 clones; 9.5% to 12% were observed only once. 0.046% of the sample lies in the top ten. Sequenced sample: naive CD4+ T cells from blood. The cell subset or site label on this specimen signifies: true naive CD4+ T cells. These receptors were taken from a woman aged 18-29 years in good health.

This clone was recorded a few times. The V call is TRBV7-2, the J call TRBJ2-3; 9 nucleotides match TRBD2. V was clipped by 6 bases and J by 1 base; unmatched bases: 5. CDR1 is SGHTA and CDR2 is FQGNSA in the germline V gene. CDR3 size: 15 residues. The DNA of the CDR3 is TGTGCCAGCAGTCAGACTAGCGGACGCACAGATACGCAGTATTTT. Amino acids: CASSQTSGRTDTQYF. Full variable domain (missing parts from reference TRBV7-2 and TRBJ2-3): GAGVSQSPSNKVTEKGKDVELRCDPISGHTALYWYRQSLGQGLEFLIYFQGNSAPDKSGLPSDRFSAERTGGSVSTLTIQRTQQEDSAVYLCASSQTSGRTDTQYFGPGTRLTVL.

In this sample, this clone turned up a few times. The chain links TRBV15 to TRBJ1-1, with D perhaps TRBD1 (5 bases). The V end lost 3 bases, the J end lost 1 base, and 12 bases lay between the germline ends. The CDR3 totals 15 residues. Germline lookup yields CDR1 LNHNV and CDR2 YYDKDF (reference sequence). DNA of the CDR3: TGTGCCACCAGCAGGGCAGGTCAGGGGAACACTGAAGCTTTCTTT. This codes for CATSRAGQGNTEAFF. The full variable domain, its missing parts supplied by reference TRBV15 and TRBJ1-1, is DAMVIQNPRYQVTQFGKPVTLSCSQTLNHNVMYWYQQKSSQAPKLLFHYYDKDFNNEADTPDNFQSRRPNTSFCFLDIRSPGLGDTAMYLCATSRAGQGNTEAFFGQGTRLTVV.

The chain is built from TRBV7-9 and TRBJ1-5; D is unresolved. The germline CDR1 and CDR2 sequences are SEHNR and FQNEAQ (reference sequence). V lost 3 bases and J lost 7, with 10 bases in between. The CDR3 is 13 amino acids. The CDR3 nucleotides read TGTGCCAGCAGCTTGGGCCGGAGCCAGCCCCAGCATTTT. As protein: CASSLGRSQPQHF. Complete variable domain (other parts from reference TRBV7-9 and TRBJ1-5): DTGVSQNPRHKITKRGQNVTFRCDPISEHNRLYWYRQTLGQGPEFLTYFQNEAQLEKSRLLSDRFSAERPKGSFSTLEIQRTEQGDSAMYLCASSLGRSQPQHFGDGTRLSIL.

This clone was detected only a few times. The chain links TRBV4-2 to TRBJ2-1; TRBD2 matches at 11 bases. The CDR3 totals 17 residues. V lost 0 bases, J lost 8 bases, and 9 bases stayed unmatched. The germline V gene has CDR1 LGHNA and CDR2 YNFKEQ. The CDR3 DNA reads TGTGCCAGCAGCCAAGATTTGCTAGCGGGGGGCCGGTATGAGCAGTTCTTC. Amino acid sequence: CASSQDLLAGGRYEQFF.

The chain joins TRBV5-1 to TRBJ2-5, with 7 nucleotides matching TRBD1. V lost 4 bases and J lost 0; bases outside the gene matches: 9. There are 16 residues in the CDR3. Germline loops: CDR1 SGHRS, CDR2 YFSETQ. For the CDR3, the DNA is TGCGCCAGCAGCCATCCCAGGGGGACAGACCAAGAGACCCAGTACTTC. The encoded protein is CASSHPRGTDQETQYF.

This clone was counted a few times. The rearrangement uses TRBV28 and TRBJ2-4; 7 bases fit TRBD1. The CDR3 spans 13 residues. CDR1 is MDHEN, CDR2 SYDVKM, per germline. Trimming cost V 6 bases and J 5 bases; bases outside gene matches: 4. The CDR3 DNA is TGTGCCAGCAGGAACAGGGGCCAAAACATTCAGTACTTC. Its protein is CASRNRGQNIQYF. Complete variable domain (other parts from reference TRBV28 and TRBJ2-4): DVKVTQSSRYLVKRTGEKVFLECVQDMDHENMFWYRQDPGLGLRLIYFSYDVKMKEKGDIPEGYSVSREKKERFSLILESASTNQTSMYLCASRNRGQNIQYFGAGTRLSVL.